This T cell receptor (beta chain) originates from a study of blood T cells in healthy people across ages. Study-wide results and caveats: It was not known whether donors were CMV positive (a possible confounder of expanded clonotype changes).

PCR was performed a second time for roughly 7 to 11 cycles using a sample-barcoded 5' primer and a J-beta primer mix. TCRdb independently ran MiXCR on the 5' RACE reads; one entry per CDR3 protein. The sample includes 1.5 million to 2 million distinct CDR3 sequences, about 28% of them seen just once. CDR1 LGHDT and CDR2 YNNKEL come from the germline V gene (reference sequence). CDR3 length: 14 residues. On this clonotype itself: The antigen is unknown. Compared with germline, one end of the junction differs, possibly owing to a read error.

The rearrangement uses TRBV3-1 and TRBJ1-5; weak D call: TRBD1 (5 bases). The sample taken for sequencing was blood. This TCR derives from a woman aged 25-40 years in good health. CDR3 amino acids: CASSGGQDNRPQHF. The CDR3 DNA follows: TGTGCCAGCAGCGGTGGGCAGGACAATCGGCCCCAGCATTTT.